These T cell receptor beta chains were read from a single sample in a study of vaccination effects on CD4 cells after COVID-19. Data came from immunoSEQ multiplex PCR; TCRdb stores just in-frame clones and leaves some out. The sample holds just under 75,000 clones, 73% seen once. Their antigen targets remain unknown. The specimen was CD4+ T cells from PBMCs cultured without peptide, collected after COVID-19 vaccination. The receptor set was obtained from a human donor who received a COVID-19 vaccine. CDR3s include the opening cysteine and the closing phenylalanine or tryptophan.

>TRBV28|TRBJ1-2
CASSPPVALLGYGYTF
>TRBV28|TRBJ2-2
CASTGTPGRTGELFF
>TRBV5-1|TRBJ2-5
CASSFHRIQETQYF
>TRBV2|TRBJ2-6
CASSERAGANVLTF
>TRBV7-3|TRBJ2-1
CASSVDRYGEQFF
>TRBV18|TRBJ2-2
CASSPRDRDTGELFF
>TRBV7-2|TRBJ1-2
CASSLEGNLGGYTF
>TRBV7-3|TRBJ1-2
CASSPDSYYGYTF
>TRBV12-3/TRBV12-4|TRBJ1-1
CASSPGLKAFF
>TRBV7-2|TRBJ1-6
CASSLVAGYNSPLHF
>TRBV10-2|TRBJ2-3
CASSRSRGGTDTQYF
>TRBV24-1|TRBJ2-3
CATSDPIGTDTQYF
>TRBV6-5|TRBJ1-4
CASRTRTGEKLFF
>TRBV11-3|TRBJ2-5
CASSISFAGGRETQYF
>TRBV30|TRBJ1-3
CARSTGLSGNTIYF
>TRBV11-3|TRBJ2-2
CASSGRVNAGELFF
>TRBV28|TRBJ1-5
CASQGSPQDTGGIYSNQPQHF
>TRBV7-2|TRBJ1-4
CASSITGGPNEKLFF
>TRBV28|TRBJ1-1
CASSFQGNTEAFF
>TRBV28|TRBJ1-5
CASSVREQPQHF
>TRBV5-1|TRBJ1-5
CASSLEGANQPQHF
>TRBV19|TRBJ1-5
CASSLRGQGQGQPQHF
>TRBV5-1|TRBJ2-2
CASSFNGGTGELFF
>TRBV5-1|TRBJ1-5
CASSLDGSNQPQHF
>TRBV9|TRBJ1-2
CASSVGDMSGRGYTF
>TRBV16|TRBJ1-5
CASTSEYQPQHF
>TRBV4-3|TRBJ1-6
CASSLEGDNSPLHF
>TRBV28|TRBJ1-2
CASSLTNYGYTF
>TRBV12-5|TRBJ2-4
CASGLSRQVGNIQYF
>TRBV4-1|TRBJ1-1
CASSQGGQGNTEAFF
>TRBV30|TRBJ1-4
CAWSDTGATNEKLFF
>TRBV3-1/TRBV3-2|TRBJ1-2
CASSRQGGDHYGYTF
>TRBV21-1|TRBJ2-3
CASSAYRDKTDTQYF
>TRBV9|TRBJ1-3
CASSVQSSGNTIYF
>TRBV6-5|TRBJ2-3
CASTSSGAATDTQYF
>TRBV24-1|TRBJ1-5
CATRGPGADQPQHF
>TRBV9|TRBJ2-3
CASSARVDTQYF
>TRBV6-5|TRBJ2-3
CASNQGLAWADTQYF
>TRBV7-2|TRBJ2-5
CASSLAGRGETQYF
>TRBV28|TRBJ1-2
CASRRYGTAIRYGYTF
>TRBV4-3|TRBJ1-1
CASSQATGGGTEAFF
>TRBV18|TRBJ1-2
CASSPTGPYGYTF
>TRBV11-3|TRBJ2-1
CASSLGGQGIHEQFF
>TRBV12-5|TRBJ1-5
CASGLSLRPQHF
>TRBV4-1|TRBJ1-2
CASSQGVTGNYGYTF